These T cell receptor beta chains were read from a single sample in a study of T-cell memory formation after mild COVID-19. TCRdb independently ran MiXCR on the 5' RACE reads; one entry per CDR3 protein. The sample gives around 250,000 distinct CDR3 sequences, roughly 16% of which show up once; about a fifth is in the top ten. Input material: PBMCs or a T cell subset sorted from them (not recorded which). These receptors came from a man aged 18 to 30 who had mild COVID-19 (a few samples of this study predate the infection). Cell type and time point are not known. Each CDR3 is given with its conserved first and last residue. D genes are given only for firm matches. Clone sizes are given selectively: once, few, many, or a class where the clone is expanded.

V gene,J gene,clone size,D gene,CDR3 DNA,CDR3 protein
TRBV18,TRBJ1-1,.,TRBD1,TGTGCCAGCTCACCAACCACAGGGGGCCTTGGGGCGGCCACTGAAGCTTTCTTT,CASSPTTGGLGAATEAFF
TRBV29-1,TRBJ2-3,.,TRBD1,TGCAGCGTTGAACGAGACAGGGCGACAGATACGCAGTATTTT,CSVERDRATDTQYF
TRBV6-5,TRBJ1-2,many,TRBD1,TGTGCCAGCAGTTACTCGCGGGACAGGGGTTTGTATGGCTACACCTTC,CASSYSRDRGLYGYTF
TRBV4-1,TRBJ2-5,.,.,TGCGCCAGCAGCCAAGAGCCCACTTTCCAAGAGACCCAGTACTTC,CASSQEPTFQETQYF
TRBV20-1,TRBJ1-1,.,.,TGCAGTGCTAGACCGGGGTCCATGAACACTGAAGCTTTCTTT,CSARPGSMNTEAFF
TRBV6-5,TRBJ2-7,.,TRBD1,TGTGCCAGCAGTTCCCTTTCTGCCGGGACAGGGAATCACGAGCAGTACTTC,CASSSLSAGTGNHEQYF
TRBV27,TRBJ2-7,few,.,TGTGCCAGCAGTTTAGCCTCCCCAGGCTACGAGCAGTACTTC,CASSLASPGYEQYF
TRBV4-2,TRBJ2-3,many,.,TGTGCCAGCAGCCAAGTCGGGGCGCGCACAGATACGCAGTATTTT,CASSQVGARTDTQYF
TRBV24-1,TRBJ2-1,.,TRBD1,TGTGCCACCAGCCGGACAGGGGGAGGGGGTGAGCAGTTCTTC,CATSRTGGGGEQFF
TRBV27,TRBJ1-1,few,TRBD1,TGTGCCAGCAGTTTAGGGACAGGGGCGAACACTGAAGCTTTCTTT,CASSLGTGANTEAFF
TRBV5-5,TRBJ2-5,.,.,TGTGCCAGCAGCTTGGGTGGGGCGACCAGGGAGACCCAGTACTTC,CASSLGGATRETQYF
TRBV27,TRBJ2-5,few,.,TGTGCCAGCTGGACCTCTCAAGAGACCCAGTACTTC,CASWTSQETQYF
TRBV7-9,TRBJ1-4,.,TRBD1,TGTGCCAGCAGCCGGGGACAGGGTAATGAAAAACTGTTTTTT,CASSRGQGNEKLFF
TRBV10-3,TRBJ1-1,few,.,TGTGCCATCAGGGGGCCGCTGAACACTGAAGCTTTCTTT,CAIRGPLNTEAFF